These T cell receptor beta chains were read from a single sample in a study of cytomegalovirus exposure and HLA in healthy donors. The method was immunoSEQ multiplex PCR; TCRdb's version includes in-frame clones alone and lacks a portion of them. The sample has 50,000 to 55,000 clones; roughly 72% are singletons. Sequenced sample: PBMCs. These receptors all come from a woman between 50 and 59 years old in good health and CMV-seropositive. Each CDR3 is given with its conserved first and last residue. Each record gives: D gene, J gene, V gene, clone size, CDR3 protein, CDR3 DNA. A D gene is named only where the DNA matches it firmly. Rows may omit the clone size; those that give it use once, few, many or a size class.

>TRBD1|TRBJ2-7|TRBV7-2|few
CASSRDRQSYEQYF
TGTGCCAGCAGCCGGGACAGGCAATCCTACGAGCAGTACTTC
>-|TRBJ1-5|TRBV12-5|-
CASKQDGTTNQPQHF
TGTGCTAGTAAACAGGATGGGACAACCAATCAGCCCCAGCATTTT
>-|TRBJ2-5|TRBV7-8|-
CASSPRGARFQETQYF
TGTGCCAGCAGCCCGCGGGGAGCAAGGTTCCAAGAGACCCAGTACTTC
>TRBD2|TRBJ2-5|TRBV4-3|-
CASSQDRGSGRGTQYF
TGCGCCAGCAGCCAAGATCGTGGTAGCGGGAGGGGGACCCAGTACTTC
>-|TRBJ1-1|TRBV19|-
CASSIDGLGGGAEAFF
TGTGCCAGTAGTATAGACGGTCTCGGGGGAGGAGCTGAAGCTTTCTTT
>-|TRBJ1-2|TRBV4-3|-
CASSTQILNYGYTF
TGCGCCAGCAGTACACAGATTCTTAACTATGGCTACACCTTC
>TRBD1|TRBJ1-1|TRBV5-1|-
CASSLGTGGTEAFF
TGCGCCAGCAGCTTGGGGACAGGGGGCACTGAAGCTTTCTTT
>-|TRBJ2-5|TRBV9|once
CASSVAGAGLETQYF
TGTGCCAGCAGCGTAGCTGGGGCAGGGTTGGAGACCCAGTACTTC
>TRBD1|TRBJ1-2|TRBV27|once
CASSPRTGHGGYTF
TGTGCCAGCAGTCCGCGGACAGGCCATGGGGGCTACACCTTC
>-|TRBJ1-1|TRBV18|few
CASSPLTVNTEAFF
TGTGCCAGCTCACCACTAACAGTGAACACTGAAGCTTTCTTT
>-|TRBJ1-1|TRBV6-6|-
CASIMNTEAFF
TGTGCCAGCATAATGAACACTGAAGCTTTCTTT
>-|TRBJ2-2|TRBV9|-
CASSVTGLTGELFF
TGTGCCAGCAGCGTAACGGGTTTGACCGGGGAGCTGTTTTTT
>-|TRBJ2-7|TRBV7-8|few
CASSLSADRAYEEQYF
TGTGCCAGCAGCTTATCAGCGGACAGAGCCTACGAAGAGCAGTACTTC
>-|TRBJ1-1|TRBV6-6|-
CASSQSGKNTEAFF
TGTGCCAGCAGCCAGTCGGGAAAGAACACTGAAGCTTTCTTT
>TRBD2|TRBJ2-5|TRBV5-1|-
CASRPGLAGVMGETQYF
TGCGCCAGCCGTCCGGGACTAGCGGGAGTGATGGGAGAGACCCAGTACTTC
>TRBD1|TRBJ2-7|TRBV29-1|-
CSVSLDRAYEQYF
TGCAGCGTTTCATTGGACAGGGCCTACGAGCAGTACTTC
>-|TRBJ1-2|TRBV6-6|-
CASRERQVNYGYTF
TGTGCCAGCAGGGAGAGACAGGTTAACTATGGCTACACCTTC
>TRBD2|TRBJ2-1|TRBV19|-
CASTSGRATNEQFF
TGTGCCAGTACTAGCGGGAGGGCGACAAATGAGCAGTTCTTC
>-|TRBJ2-7|TRBV4-1|-
CASSRTADTYEQYF
TGCGCCAGCAGTCGGACAGCGGACACCTACGAGCAGTACTTC
>TRBD2|TRBJ2-7|TRBV2|-
CASSALSGRGEQYF
TGTGCCAGCAGTGCCCTGAGCGGGAGGGGGGAGCAGTACTTC
>-|TRBJ2-6|TRBV4-1|-
CASSQEPTGTGANVLTF
TGCGCCAGCAGCCAAGAGCCGACGGGGACTGGGGCCAACGTCCTGACTTTC
>-|TRBJ2-1|TRBV10-3|-
CAIKGVSSYNEQFF
TGTGCCATCAAGGGAGTTAGCTCCTACAATGAGCAGTTCTTC
>TRBD2|TRBJ2-7|TRBV29-1|-
CSVELGLAGGPYEQYF
TGCAGCGTTGAATTGGGACTAGCGGGGGGCCCCTACGAGCAGTACTTC
>-|TRBJ2-4|TRBV2|few
CASNPAVPVVRNIQYF
TGTGCCAGCAACCCTGCCGTCCCGGTAGTGCGGAACATTCAGTACTTC
>-|TRBJ1-2|TRBV5-1|-
CASSGGTKEGLWGYTF
TGCGCCAGCAGCGGGGGGACGAAGGAGGGGCTGTGGGGCTACACCTTC
>-|TRBJ2-2|TRBV18|once
CASSPPASHVLGELFF
TGTGCCAGCTCACCACCGGCCAGTCACGTCCTCGGGGAGCTGTTTTTT
>TRBD2|TRBJ2-3|TRBV11-2|-
CASSPGVERGRTDTQYF
TGTGCCAGCAGCCCCGGGGTCGAGCGGGGACGCACAGATACGCAGTATTTT
>TRBD2|TRBJ2-2|TRBV4-1|-
CASSQGGGGQTGELFF
TGCGCCAGCAGCCAAGGTGGCGGGGGGCAAACCGGGGAGCTGTTTTTT
>TRBD2|TRBJ2-1|TRBV19|-
CASSIAGGDNEQFF
TGTGCCAGTAGTATAGCGGGAGGAGACAATGAGCAGTTCTTC
>TRBD2|TRBJ2-7|TRBV7-6|few
CASSSSSGISYEQYF
TGTGCCAGCAGCTCGTCTAGCGGGATCTCCTACGAGCAGTACTTC
>-|TRBJ1-3|TRBV4-2|few
CASSPHFGNTIYF
TGTGCCAGCAGCCCCCATTTTGGAAACACCATATATTTT
>-|TRBJ2-5|TRBV4-2|-
CASVTIWGLQETQYF
TGTGCCAGCGTAACAATATGGGGGCTTCAAGAGACCCAGTACTTC
>-|TRBJ2-5|TRBV28|-
CASSGSWEAETQYF
TGTGCCAGCAGTGGGTCCTGGGAGGCGGAGACCCAGTACTTC
>TRBD1|TRBJ2-3|TRBV9|-
CASSAGGWSTDTQYF
TGTGCCAGCAGTGCAGGGGGTTGGAGCACAGATACGCAGTATTTT
>-|TRBJ2-1|TRBV5-1|once
CASSSSPVQGQFF
TGCGCCAGCAGCTCATCCCCGGTCCAGGGACAGTTCTTC
>-|TRBJ2-1|TRBV7-9|-
CASSPGSYNEQFF
TGTGCCAGCAGCCCGGGGTCCTACAATGAGCAGTTCTTC
>-|TRBJ2-7|TRBV7-2|-
CASSIIAYEQYF
TGTGCCAGCAGCATTATAGCCTACGAGCAGTACTTC
>-|TRBJ2-7|TRBV28|-
CASSLTPSYEQYF
TGTGCCAGCAGTTTAACTCCCTCCTACGAGCAGTACTTC
>-|TRBJ2-2|TRBV11-3|once
CASSLDYLGVTGELFF
TGTGCCAGCAGCTTAGATTACCTGGGAGTCACCGGGGAGCTGTTTTTT
>-|TRBJ1-5|TRBV19|-
CASRLGQGYNQPQHF
TGTGCCAGCCGCCTAGGGCAGGGGTACAATCAGCCCCAGCATTTT
>TRBD2|TRBJ2-1|TRBV28|-
CASSYPLLTSGNGEQFF
TGTGCCAGCAGTTACCCCCTCTTGACTAGCGGGAATGGGGAGCAGTTCTTC
>TRBD1|TRBJ2-1|TRBV7-9|-
CASSPGQYNEQFF
TGTGCCAGCAGCCCGGGACAGTACAATGAGCAGTTCTTC
>-|TRBJ2-2|TRBV5-4|once
CASSLGSPGELFF
TGTGCCAGCAGCTTGGGTAGTCCCGGGGAGCTGTTTTTT
>-|TRBJ2-7|TRBV19|few
CASSMIRGAEQYF
TGTGCCAGCAGTATGATCAGGGGGGCGGAGCAGTACTTC
>-|TRBJ2-7|TRBV29-1|once
CSAQDRFDYEQYF
TGCAGCGCCCAAGACAGGTTTGACTACGAGCAGTACTTC
>TRBD2|TRBJ2-7|TRBV18|-
CASSLRTSSGVNEQYF
TGTGCCAGCTCACTACGGACTTCTAGCGGGGTTAACGAGCAGTACTTC
>-|TRBJ1-2|TRBV18|few
CASSPGQSNYGYTF
TGTGCCAGCTCCCCGGGACAATCAAACTATGGCTACACCTTC
>TRBD1|TRBJ1-2|TRBV28|-
CASSPGGIYGYTF
TGTGCCAGCAGTCCAGGGGGCATATATGGCTACACCTTC
>TRBD1|TRBJ2-7|TRBV28|-
CASSTPDRGREQYF
TGTGCCAGCAGCACACCTGACAGGGGACGCGAGCAGTACTTC
>TRBD1|TRBJ2-6|TRBV6-1|-
CASSDRGSGANVLTF
TGTGCCAGCAGTGACAGGGGGTCTGGGGCCAACGTCCTGACTTTC
>-|TRBJ2-3|TRBV29-1|-
CSVQASTDTQYF
TGCAGCGTTCAGGCCAGCACAGATACGCAGTATTTT
>-|TRBJ1-4|TRBV7-9|-
CASSLGRRTATNEKLFF
TGTGCCAGCAGCTTAGGAAGGAGGACAGCAACTAATGAAAAACTGTTTTTT
>-|TRBJ1-1|TRBV10-3|-
CAISEFIGGNTEAFF
TGTGCCATCAGTGAGTTCATCGGCGGAAACACTGAAGCTTTCTTT
>-|TRBJ1-1|TRBV29-1|-
CSVGDTAFEAFF
TGCAGCGTTGGGGACACCGCATTTGAAGCTTTCTTT
>-|TRBJ1-3|TRBV4-2|-
CASSREQGSGNTIYF
TGTGCCAGCAGCCGTGAACAGGGCTCTGGAAACACCATATATTTT
>TRBD2|TRBJ2-1|TRBV4-1|-
CASSLRFPASGTYNNEQFF
TGCGCCAGCAGCCTTCGCTTTCCGGCTAGCGGGACCTACAACAATGAGCAGTTCTTC
>TRBD2|TRBJ2-3|TRBV4-3|-
CASSHAHASSGSSDTQYF
TGCGCCAGCAGCCATGCGCACGCTAGTAGCGGGAGTTCAGATACGCAGTATTTT